This T cell receptor (beta chain) stems from a study of T cell changes during pregnancy in multiple sclerosis. The CDR3 spans 17 residues. The V gene's germline CDR1 is KGHSH and CDR2 LQKENI. V dropped 4 bases and J dropped 3 bases, with 19 bases sitting between them. Clones were read by immunoSEQ multiplex PCR, and TCRdb kept only the in-frame ones, dropping some. The table records 100,000 to 150,000 clones, roughly 92% of them present only once. The J gene is TRBJ2-1, the V gene TRBV18, with D perhaps matching TRBD2 (6 bases). Sequences were derived from peripheral blood, sampled before pregnancy. The clonotype originates from a female donor with multiple sclerosis, enrolled in a pregnancy study. CDR3: CASSLAIAAYNYNEQFF. DNA of the CDR3: TGTGCCAGCTCACTGGCAATAGCGGCGTACAACTACAATGAGCAGTTCTTC.